This is a list of T cell receptor beta chains from one sample in a study of blood T cell repertoires in COVID-19. Data came from immunoSEQ multiplex PCR; TCRdb stores just in-frame clones and leaves some out. The sample comprises about 380,000 clones, roughly 91% of which are singletons, and roughly 1.2% rests with the top ten. The source material was PBMCs or T cells enriched from blood (not recorded which). Receptors were obtained from a woman aged 18-29 years who had recovered from COVID-19. CDR3s include the opening cysteine and the closing phenylalanine or tryptophan. A D gene is named only where the DNA matches it firmly. Only part of the rows carry a size: once, few, many, or a class if the clone is expanded.

>.|TRBJ2-6|.|TRBV30
TGTGCCTGGACCGTGGGGGCCAACGTCCTGACTTTC
CAWTVGANVLTF
>.|TRBJ1-2|.|TRBV4-2
TGTGCCAGCAGCCAAGGACTAGATGGCTACACCTTC
CASSQGLDGYTF
>.|TRBJ2-2|TRBD2|TRBV5-4
TGTGCCAGCAGCTTGATGCGGGGGGGCGCCACCGGGGAGCTGTTTTTT
CASSLMRGGATGELFF
>.|TRBJ2-7|TRBD1|TRBV2
TGTGCCAGCAAACTAGGACAGGGAGGATCCTACGAGCAGTACTTC
CASKLGQGGSYEQYF
>.|TRBJ1-1|TRBD1|TRBV5-1
TGCGCCAGCAGCCAAACAGGGGATACTGAAGCTTTCTTT
CASSQTGDTEAFF
>.|TRBJ2-1|.|TRBV9
TGTGCCAGCAGCGCGTCACCGGGACTCGGTAATGAGCAGTTCTTC
CASSASPGLGNEQFF
>.|TRBJ2-2|.|TRBV7-3
TGTGCCAGCAGCTGGGACTTCAACACCGGGGAGCTGTTTTTT
CASSWDFNTGELFF
>.|TRBJ2-7|TRBD1|TRBV29-1
TGCAGCGTTGAAGATCTGGCGGGACAGGGGCGCGGGCAGTACTTC
CSVEDLAGQGRGQYF
>.|TRBJ2-1|.|TRBV6-4
TGTGCCAGCAGTGACTCGACTAGCAATGAGCAGTTCTTC
CASSDSTSNEQFF
>.|TRBJ2-3|.|TRBV18
TGTGCCAGCTCACCACCCGCCAGATCCACAGATACGCAGTATTTT
CASSPPARSTDTQYF
>.|TRBJ1-2|.|TRBV3-1/TRBV3-2
TGTGCCAGCAGCCGCTCGACTGATTATGGCTACACCTTC
CASSRSTDYGYTF
>.|TRBJ1-3|.|TRBV15
TGTGCCACCAGCCGGGGCTCTGGAAACACCATATATTTT
CATSRGSGNTIYF
>.|TRBJ1-4|.|TRBV6-5
TGTGCCAGCAGGACGGACAGTTGGGGTAATGAAAAACTGTTTTTT
CASRTDSWGNEKLFF
>.|TRBJ2-5|TRBD2|TRBV19
TGTGACGAGTACAAGGAGCGGGGGGCCGGGGAGACCCAGTACTTC
CDEYKERGAGETQYF
>.|TRBJ2-1|TRBD2|TRBV19
TGTGCCAGTAGCAGGGGGACTAGCGGGGACTACAATGAGCAGTTCTTC
CASSRGTSGDYNEQFF
>few|TRBJ2-7|TRBD1|TRBV9
TGTGCCAGCAGCGTAGGAGGACAGGGGGCCCACGAGCAGTACTTC
CASSVGGQGAHEQYF
>.|TRBJ2-1|TRBD1|TRBV7-2
TGTGCCAGCAGCCGGACGACAGGGGGTTTCGATGAGCAGTTCTTC
CASSRTTGGFDEQFF
>.|TRBJ2-1|TRBD2|TRBV15
TGTGCCACCAGCAGAAGGCTAGCGGGCGCCTCCTACAATGAGCAGTTCTTC
CATSRRLAGASYNEQFF
>once|TRBJ2-7|TRBD2|TRBV9
TGTGCCAGCAGCTCCACTAGCGGGGACTCCTACGAGCAGTACTTC
CASSSTSGDSYEQYF
>medium-sized|TRBJ1-5|.|TRBV19
TGTGCCAGTAATCGGGCGGGGAACAATCAGCCCCAGCATTTT
CASNRAGNNQPQHF
>.|TRBJ2-1|TRBD2|TRBV5-4
TGTGCCAGCAAGCTTGGGGGGGGCTCCTACAATGAGCAGTTCTTC
CASKLGGGSYNEQFF
>once|TRBJ2-7|TRBD1|TRBV11-2
TGTGCCAGCAGCCTCGACAGGGGAGGCGAGCAGTACTTC
CASSLDRGGEQYF
>.|TRBJ1-5|.|TRBV19
TGTGCCAGTAGTTTAGACAGGACATACTATAGCAATCAGCCCCAGCATTTT
CASSLDRTYYSNQPQHF
>.|TRBJ2-7|.|TRBV7-2
TGTGCCAGCAGCTCCCGAGGGACCTACGAGCAGTACTTC
CASSSRGTYEQYF
>.|TRBJ1-1|TRBD1|TRBV30
TGTGCCTGGAGTGTAATCCCTGGATGGACAGGGCTGAACACTGAAGCTTTCTTT
CAWSVIPGWTGLNTEAFF
>.|TRBJ2-1|TRBD1|TRBV5-4
TGTGCCAGCAGCTTAAGACAGGGCGGTGAGCAGTTCTTC
CASSLRQGGEQFF
>.|TRBJ1-5|.|TRBV30
TGTGCCTGGAGTCCCCTAGGTTTGTCGGGTAGCAATCAGCCCCAGCATTTT
CAWSPLGLSGSNQPQHF
>.|TRBJ1-4|.|TRBV10-3
TGTGCCATCAGTAGCGACGGCCTAATGAGGAAACTGTTTTTT
CAISSDGLMRKLFF
>few|TRBJ1-1|.|TRBV7-2
TGTGCCAGCAGCTGGTCGACAGGGAACACTGAAGCTTTCTTT
CASSWSTGNTEAFF
>.|TRBJ2-1|TRBD1|TRBV2
TGTGCCGGGCCTCCAACTCGGGACAGTCTAGACAATGAGCAGTTCTTC
CAGPPTRDSLDNEQFF
>.|TRBJ2-3|.|TRBV21-1
TGTGCCAGCAGCACTAGGAGGAAGGAGGGCACAGATACGCAGTATTTT
CASSTRRKEGTDTQYF
>.|TRBJ1-4|.|TRBV4-1
TGCGCCAGCAGCGACCCCCCGGAGGCTGAAAAACTGTTTTTT
CASSDPPEAEKLFF
>.|TRBJ1-1|.|TRBV6-5
TGTGCCAGCAGTAGAAAGGGGCTGGGCACTGAAGCTTTCTTT
CASSRKGLGTEAFF
>.|TRBJ1-1|TRBD1|TRBV30
TGTGCCTGGAAACAGGGGCTCGGTGAAGCTTTCTTT
CAWKQGLGEAFF
>.|TRBJ2-5|.|TRBV23-1
TGCGCCAGCAGTCATCACAGGGTATGGGGAACCCAAGAGACCCAGTACTTC
CASSHHRVWGTQETQYF
>.|TRBJ2-3|TRBD2|TRBV5-1
TGCGCCAGCAGCTTGGGGGGGCATAGCGGGGCCCCAGATACGCAGTATTTT
CASSLGGHSGAPDTQYF
>.|TRBJ1-6|TRBD1|TRBV19
TGTGCCAGCCGGACAGGGAGAACGAATTCACCCCTCCACTTT
CASRTGRTNSPLHF
>.|TRBJ2-2|TRBD1|TRBV7-9
TGTGCCAGCAGAGACCGGACAGGGGCCCTACCCGGGGAGCTGTTTTTT
CASRDRTGALPGELFF
>.|TRBJ2-1|TRBD2|TRBV7-8
TGTGCCAGCAGCACCCTAGCGGGCTCCTACAATGAGCAGTTCTTC
CASSTLAGSYNEQFF
>.|TRBJ2-5|TRBD2|TRBV5-1
TGCGCCAGCAGCTCTCTAAACCGGACTCGGCTCCCAGCGGGGGGGTCTCCTCAAGAGACCCAGTACTTC
CASSSLNRTRLPAGGSPQETQYF
>.|TRBJ2-2|TRBD1|TRBV13
TGTGCCAGCAGCTTAGAACAGGGGGTCACCGGGGAGCTGTTTTTT
CASSLEQGVTGELFF
>.|TRBJ1-5|.|TRBV18
TGTGCCAGCTCACCACTAGGGGCAGGGGCTGGCAATCAGCCCCAGCATTTT
CASSPLGAGAGNQPQHF
>.|TRBJ2-7|TRBD1|TRBV4-2
TGTGCCAGCAGCCCAACTGATGGACAGGGCCACGAGCAGTACTTC
CASSPTDGQGHEQYF
>few|TRBJ1-5|.|TRBV12-2
TGTGCAAGTCGCCCCGGCCGGGTATTTGGCAATCAGCCCCAGCATTTT
CASRPGRVFGNQPQHF
>.|TRBJ2-3|.|TRBV7-9
TGTGCCAGCAGCCCACCGACAGGTACTAGCACAGATACGCAGTATTTT
CASSPPTGTSTDTQYF
>.|TRBJ2-7|TRBD2|TRBV3-1/TRBV3-2
TGTGCCAGCAGCCAAGGTCCGGGGGGGCTGAGAGAGCAGTACTTC
CASSQGPGGLREQYF
>.|TRBJ1-6|TRBD1|TRBV30
TGTGCCTGGAGTAAGGACAGGGGACCCTCACCCCTCCACTTT
CAWSKDRGPSPLHF
>.|TRBJ1-1|TRBD1|TRBV30
TGTGCCTGGAGTGGCGGACAGGGTGGGGTCTTT
CAWSGGQGGVF
>.|TRBJ1-1|.|TRBV12-5
TGTGCTAGTGGTTTGGTAACAGGTGCTTTCTTT
CASGLVTGAFF
>.|TRBJ1-6|.|TRBV9
TGTGCCAGCAGCGTATGGACAGAACCTAATTCACCCCTCCACTTT
CASSVWTEPNSPLHF
>.|TRBJ2-1|TRBD2|TRBV2
TGTGCCAGCACCGGGACTAGCGGAAACAATGAGCAGTTCTTC
CASTGTSGNNEQFF
>.|TRBJ2-3|TRBD2|TRBV5-4
TGTGCTGCGAGGAGCGGGGGGGCGGGCACAGATACGCAGTATTTT
CAARSGGAGTDTQYF
>once|TRBJ1-1|.|TRBV28
TGTGCCAGCAGCCCCCAACCTAAGGGGAGGACTGAAGCTTTCTTT
CASSPQPKGRTEAFF
>once|TRBJ2-5|TRBD2|TRBV11-3
TGTGCCAGCAGCTTAGGCCTAGCGGGGGGCCAATGGGAGACCCAGTACTTC
CASSLGLAGGQWETQYF
>once|TRBJ2-7|TRBD1|TRBV27
TGTGCCAGCTCCCAGTTTAGGCCCCGGACAGGGGGCTCCTACGAGCAGTACTTC
CASSQFRPRTGGSYEQYF
>.|TRBJ1-2|.|TRBV5-4
TGTGCCAGCAGCTCTGACAGATTTACCTATGGCTACACCTTC
CASSSDRFTYGYTF
>.|TRBJ2-5|TRBD2|TRBV5-4
TGTGCCAGCAGCCGTGGGACTAGCGGGGGGGCCGGAGAGACCCAGTACTTC
CASSRGTSGGAGETQYF
>.|TRBJ2-3|TRBD2|TRBV28
TGTGCCAGCAGCCTTAGCGGACTAGCGGGGTGGGCAGATACGCAGTATTTT
CASSLSGLAGWADTQYF
>.|TRBJ2-7|.|TRBV9
TGTGCCAGCAGCCCAACAGGTAACTCCTACGAGCAGTACTTC
CASSPTGNSYEQYF
>once|TRBJ1-1|.|TRBV3-1/TRBV3-2
TGTGCCAGCAGCCCCACGACAGCCCCAGCTGAAGCTTTCTTT
CASSPTTAPAEAFF